This T cell receptor (beta chain) was identified in a study of identical twins. Study-wide results and caveats: The study based its conclusions on cross-sectional statistical analysis and did not follow the same donors. Within cord blood, abundant beta clonotypes carried fewer insertions, but memory repertoires showed no such trend.

To note about this clonotype: Its antigen is unknown.

TCRdb recomputed calls from the 5' RACE reads with MiXCR, one row per CDR3 protein. Of 690,000 or so distinct CDR3 sequences listed, less than 10% are singletons. In germline, CDR1 is LGHNA, CDR2 YNFKEQ. The CDR3 covers 16 residues. V was cut by 4 bases and J by 6 bases, with 18 bases left in between. The data were also submitted as part of a second study, on yellow fever vaccine responses in identical twins.

The source of this sequence is a young woman in good health. The sample taken for sequencing was PBMCs. The chain couples TRBV4-2 to TRBJ2-2, with no clear D. This CDR3 reads CASSLERATVAGELFF. For the CDR3, the DNA is TGTGCCAGCAGCCTCGAACGAGCTACGGTTGCCGGGGAGCTGTTTTTT.